This TCR beta chain was identified during a study of immune cell composition in non-small cell lung cancer. Findings and limits, study-wide: Squamous carcinomas (roughly 80%) more often had tumour-associated clones >0.5% than adenocarcinomas (around 35%). Lung adenocarcinomas had lower top 10 clone scores and clonality than squamous tumours.

This clone is classed as medium-sized (0.01 to 0.1%). Its target is unknown. The protocol was immunoSEQ multiplex PCR, while the TCRdb copy is restricted to in-frame clones and leaves out a portion. The sample records 8,000 or so clones, roughly 68% being singletons. Germline V gene lookup returns CDR1 SGHTA and CDR2 FQGTGA. The CDR3 contains 18 residues. The ends lost 0 bases at V and 7 bases at J; junction bases unmatched: 11. The rearrangement links TRBV7-3 to TRBJ2-1; TRBD2 matches 11 bases. This clonotype was sampled from a human donor with non-small cell lung cancer. What was sequenced was lung tumor tissue. The CDR3 DNA sequence: TGTGCCAGCAGCTTAACTTCTAGCGGGAGGTCCACGGGGAATGAGCAGTTCTTC. Its protein is CASSLTSSGRSTGNEQFF.